This T cell receptor beta chain was recorded in a study of T-cell reconstitution after alpha-beta-depleted transplantation in children. The V and J ends lost 1 base and 3 bases respectively, with 10 bases between them. The CDR3 consists of 13 residues. CDR1 and CDR2 from the germline V gene are DFQATT and SNEGSKA (reference sequence). A TCRbeta library incorporating unique molecular identifiers was prepared. TCRdb recomputed calls from the PCR reads with MiXCR, one row per CDR3 protein. The data show about 540,000 distinct CDR3 sequences, around 18% seen once. V is TRBV20-1 and J is TRBJ2-7, with D unresolved. This clonotype was sampled from a human donor who donated a stem cell graft to a child with acute lymphoblastic leukemia. Sequencing used PBMCs from the stem cell graft donor, obtained from the stem cell graft. CDR3 in DNA: TGCAGTGCTAGAGGTCGGCGGCTCTACGAGCAGTACTTC. It encodes CSARGRRLYEQYF.